The 21 T cell receptor beta chains in this list originate from one sample, sequenced in a study of blood T cell repertoires in COVID-19. Sequencing used immunoSEQ multiplex PCR; TCRdb keeps in-frame clones, though not all of them. Among about 160,000 clones listed, approximately 80% were seen once. Sample: peripheral blood. These receptors were obtained from a woman older than 75 with acute or convalescent COVID-19.

Ten or more counts support this clone. This chain links TRBV5-6 with TRBJ1-2; 8 bases align to TRBD1. There are 14 residues in the CDR3. Germline CDR1 reads SGHDT; CDR2 reads YYEEEE. Trimming at V came to 0 bases and at J to 11 bases, leaving 9 bases not matched to a gene. The CDR3 DNA follows: TGTGCCAGCAGCTTGGGACAGGGGAGAACCCGTTACACCTTC. Translating it yields CASSLGQGRTRYTF.

A few counts support this clone. This rearrangement joins TRBV12-3 or TRBV12-4 to TRBJ2-5; D is ambiguous. V was shortened by 1 base and J by 5 bases, with 8 bases between the two germline ends. This CDR3 has 13 amino acids. This CDR3 reads CASSLVTMETQYF. In DNA, the CDR3 is TGTGCCAGCAGTTTAGTTACAATGGAGACCCAGTACTTC.

The chain links TRBV10-2 to TRBJ2-1; D may be TRBD2 (6 bases). CDR3 length: 13 amino acids. V dropped 6 bases and J dropped 2 bases, with 8 bases sitting between them. CDR1 is WSHSY, CDR2 SAAADI, per germline. CDR3 nucleotides: TGCGCCAGCAGGGAGGGCCCCTACAATGAGCAGTTCTTC. Protein product: CASREGPYNEQFF.

The rearrangement joins TRBV6-2 or TRBV6-3 to TRBJ2-1; 10 bases are shared with TRBD2. Germline V CDR1 and CDR2: MNHEY, SVGEGT. V trimming: 2 bases; J trimming: 6 bases; junction bases outside the gene matches: 19. The CDR3 contains 20 residues. DNA for the CDR3: TGTGCCAGCAGTTACCCTCTGGCAGCGGGAGGGCCCCTGCCTGGCAATGAGCAGTTCTTC. Amino acids: CASSYPLAAGGPLPGNEQFF.

The chain has TRBV19 and TRBJ1-5; D perhaps matches TRBD1 (5 bases). Germline CDR1 reads LNHDA; CDR2 reads SQIVND (reference sequence). There are 13 residues in the CDR3. Between the trimmed V and J ends, which lost 1 base and 9 bases, there was a span of 10 bases. The DNA for the CDR3 is TGTGCCAGTAGTATAGGCGGGGGGGGGCCCCAGCATTTT. This codes for CASSIGGGGPQHF.

The chain uses TRBV9 and TRBJ2-6; maybe TRBD2 (6 bases). This CDR3 is 17 amino acids long. The germline V gene has CDR1 SGDLS and CDR2 YYNGEE. V was clipped by 4 bases and J by 0 bases, with 14 bases between them. The CDR3 DNA follows: TGTGCCAGCAGCCCGTGGGGGGAGAGCTCTGGGGCCAACGTCCTGACTTTC. Translation gives CASSPWGESSGANVLTF.

For this clone: This specimen includes other DNA sequences encoding the same CDR3. The chain couples TRBV2 to TRBJ2-7; no clear D gene. Trimming pared 4 bases from V and 3 bases from J, leaving 4 bases between. There are 11 residues in the CDR3. CDR1 and CDR2 from the germline V gene are SNHLY and FYNNEI. The CDR3 sequence: CASSARYEQYF. CDR3 DNA sequence: TGTGCCAGCAGTGCCCGCTACGAGCAGTACTTC.

With regard to this clone: Relative to the germline gene, one junction end is altered; a read error may explain this. The chain is built from TRBV12-3 or TRBV12-4 and TRBJ2-1; TRBD2 might be the D (5 bases). The CDR3 is made up of 13 amino acids. CDR3 bases: TGTGCCACCAGTAGCGCTTTGCATGGTGAGCAGTTCTTC. It codes for CATSSALHGEQFF.

The gene calls are TRBV3-1 (or the pseudogene TRBV3-2) and TRBJ2-7, with D perhaps TRBD2 (7 bases). Per germline, CDR1 LGHDT and CDR2 YNNKEL (reference sequence). With 1 base removed from V and 1 base from J, the gap between germline ends came to 14 bases. This CDR3 is 16 amino acids long. The CDR3 region has the DNA TGTGCCAGCAGCCAAGGGGGGGGCGAGGCGTCCTACGAGCAGTACTTC. This encodes CASSQGGGEASYEQYF.

This sequence joins TRBV7-9 and TRBJ2-5; 10 positions agree with TRBD1. This CDR3 comprises 15 residues. V gave up 5 bases and J gave up 5 bases; unmatched junction bases: 8. Germline V gene data show CDR1 as SEHNR and CDR2 as FQNEAQ (reference sequence). CDR3 protein: CASSQPTGGAETQYF. CDR3 nucleotide sequence: TGTGCCAGCAGCCAACCGACAGGGGGCGCGGAGACCCAGTACTTC.

This clone was observed a handful of times. The rearrangement joins TRBV7-8 to TRBJ2-1, with TRBD2 matching 12 bases. This CDR3 is 16 amino acids long. Germline V lookup: CDR1 SGHVS, CDR2 FQNEAQ. V dropped 2 bases and J dropped 9; count of bases not matched to a gene: 8. The CDR3 is CASSLWGTSGRSEQFF. In DNA, the CDR3 is TGTGCCAGCAGCTTATGGGGTACTAGCGGGAGGTCTGAGCAGTTCTTC.

The chain uses TRBV28 and TRBJ2-7; 11 bases map to TRBD2. Germline V lookup: CDR1 MDHEN, CDR2 SYDVKM. This CDR3 contains 18 residues. Losses at the gene ends were 2 bases for V and 1 base for J; bases not matched to a gene: 10. This CDR3 reads CASSLLLAGVDGSYEQYF. CDR3 nucleotides: TGTGCCAGCAGTTTACTACTAGCGGGAGTCGATGGGTCCTACGAGCAGTACTTC. The entire variable domain, with the rest obtained from reference TRBV28 and TRBJ2-7, is as follows: DVKVTQSSRYLVKRTGEKVFLECVQDMDHENMFWYRQDPGLGLRLIYFSYDVKMKEKGDIPEGYSVSREKKERFSLILESASTNQTSMYLCASSLLLAGVDGSYEQYFGPGTRLTVT.

This chain connects TRBV3-1 (or the pseudogene TRBV3-2) to TRBJ2-1; 7 nucleotides align to TRBD2. The CDR3 spans 14 residues. The ends lost 10 bases at V and 4 bases at J; junction bases unmatched: 10. Germline assignment: CDR1 LGHDT and CDR2 YNNKEL (reference sequence). The CDR3 DNA follows: TGTGCCACCGACCCTGGGGGGGTGTACAATGAGCAGTTCTTC. Its protein is CATDPGGVYNEQFF.

The rearrangement joins TRBV27 to TRBJ1-2; D might be TRBD1 (6 bases). The CDR3 is 14 amino acids. Trimming pared 5 bases from V and 4 bases from J, leaving 14 bases between. Germline V lookup: CDR1 MNHEY, CDR2 SMNVEV (reference sequence). CDR3 residues: CASSPRTEPYGYTF. DNA of the CDR3: TGTGCCAGCAGTCCACGGACAGAACCCTATGGCTACACCTTC.

The J gene is TRBJ1-1, the V gene TRBV20-1, with D tentatively TRBD1 (5 bases). This CDR3 contains 13 residues. The germline V gene encodes CDR1 DFQATT and CDR2 SNEGSKA (reference sequence). V shed 3 bases and J shed 4 bases, with 12 bases lying between them. In DNA, the CDR3 is TGCAGTGCTAGTATCAGGGAGGGCACTGAAGCTTTCTTT. Encoded protein: CSASIREGTEAFF.

V is TRBV24-1 and J is TRBJ2-3; a weak D match, TRBD2 (5 bases). The CDR3 totals 14 residues. Per the germline V gene, CDR1 is KGHDR and CDR2 is SFDVKD. The V end lost 5 bases, the J end lost 1 base, and 9 bases lay between the germline ends. CDR3 sequence reads: CATSARTRTDTQYF. In DNA form, the CDR3 reads TGTGCCACCAGTGCCAGGACTCGCACAGATACGCAGTATTTT.

This clone was seen a few times. This rearrangement joins TRBV4-2 to TRBJ2-7; the match to TRBD2 covers 7 bases. The germline V gene encodes CDR1 LGHNA and CDR2 YNFKEQ. V dropped 0 bases and J dropped 3; count of bases not matched to a gene: 5. This CDR3 spans 15 amino acids. Here the CDR3 reads CASSQDLADGYEQYF. The CDR3, as DNA: TGTGCCAGCAGCCAAGACCTAGCGGATGGCTACGAGCAGTACTTC.

This chain links TRBV27 with TRBJ2-1; 9 bases line up with TRBD1. With 6 bases clipped from V and 6 bases from J, the junction kept 9 bases outside the gene matches. Germline V CDR1 and CDR2: MNHEY, SMNVEV (reference sequence). The CDR3 consists of 15 residues. The DNA of the CDR3 is TGTGCCAGCAGACCTGCCGGGACAGGGCTCAATGAGCAGTTCTTC. Encoded protein: CASRPAGTGLNEQFF.

The chain employs TRBV6-6 and TRBJ2-3; TRBD1 agrees at 8 bases. This CDR3 spans 16 amino acids. J lost 0 bases, V lost 6 bases, and 8 bases had no gene match. Germline CDR1 and CDR2: MNHNY and SVGAGI (reference sequence). DNA for the CDR3: TGTGCCAGCAGCCGCCAGGGGGCCTTTAGCACAGATACGCAGTATTTT. Translation gives CASSRQGAFSTDTQYF.

This clone was seen a single time. The gene calls are TRBV6-5 and TRBJ2-3, with 11 positions matching TRBD2. CDR1 and CDR2 from the germline V gene are MNHEY and SVGAGI. The length of the CDR3 is 15 residues. The J segment lost 3 bases and the V segment lost 6 bases, leaving 5 bases of the junction unmatched. The CDR3 protein is CASRLAGEGTDTQYF. The CDR3 DNA reads TGTGCCAGCAGACTAGCGGGAGAGGGAACAGATACGCAGTATTTT.

V is TRBV27 and J is TRBJ1-2, with 7 bases identical to TRBD1. The CDR3 contains 16 residues. With V trimmed by 6 bases and J by 3 bases, 13 bases remained unmatched. Germline-derived CDR1 and CDR2 are MNHEY and SMNVEV (reference sequence). CDR3 bases: TGTGCCAGCAGCCCCTTCAGGGGGGTACCCGACTATGGCTACACCTTC. This codes for CASSPFRGVPDYGYTF.